This TCR beta chain was identified in a study of shared clonotypes between healthy human individuals. Overall study: CD4 naive and CD4 memory each took three plates per donor, while CD8 naive took two and CD8 memory one. Whole-study results and caveats: Exclusively blood specimens were collected; tissue repertoires likely differ. Although depth was large, rarefaction showed that sequencing of the sorted subsets was incomplete. A reduction in generation probabilities was seen for non-shared clonotypes relative to those shared by all four donors.

To note about this clone: Its antigen is unknown.

Sequencing used immunoSEQ multiplex PCR; TCRdb keeps in-frame clones, though not all of them. The table has 1.5 million to 2.5 million clones, over 85% seen once; the top ten hold 1% to 1.5%. The naive CD8 fraction comprised CD45RO-negative cells positively selected for CCR7 and excluded terminally differentiated effector memory CD45RA+ cells. This CDR3 has 12 amino acids. The V and J ends lost 8 bases and 5 bases respectively, with 12 bases between them. Looked up from germline, CDR1 is SNHLY and CDR2 is FYNNEI. The chain is built from TRBV2 and TRBJ1-1; D not resolved. The source of this sequence is a man aged 18 to 30 in good health. Specimen: naive CD8+ T cells sorted from blood. The chain's CDR3 is CASGYGRTEAFF. The CDR3 DNA follows: TGTGCCAGCGGCTACGGGAGGACTGAAGCTTTCTTT. The variable domain in full, with the rest retrieved from reference TRBV2 and TRBJ1-1, is EPEVTQTPSHQVTQMGQEVILRCVPISNHLYFYWYRQILGQKVEFLVSFYNNEISEKSEIFDDQFSVERPDGSNFTLKIRSTKLEDSAMYFCASGYGRTEAFFGQGTRLTVV.